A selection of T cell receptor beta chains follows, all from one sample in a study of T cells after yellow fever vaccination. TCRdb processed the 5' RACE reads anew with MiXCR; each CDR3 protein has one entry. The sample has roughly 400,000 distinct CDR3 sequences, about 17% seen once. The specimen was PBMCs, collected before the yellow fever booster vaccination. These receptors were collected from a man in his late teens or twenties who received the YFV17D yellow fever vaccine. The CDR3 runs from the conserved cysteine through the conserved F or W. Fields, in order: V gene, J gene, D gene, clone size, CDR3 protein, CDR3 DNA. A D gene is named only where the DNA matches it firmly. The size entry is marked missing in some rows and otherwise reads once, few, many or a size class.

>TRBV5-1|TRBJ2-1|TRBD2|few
CASSPPGLANHNEQFF
TGCGCCAGCAGCCCGCCGGGACTAGCGAATCACAATGAGCAGTTCTTC
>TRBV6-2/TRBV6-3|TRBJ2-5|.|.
CASSTPGFAETQYF
TGTGCCAGCAGTACCCCAGGGTTCGCAGAGACCCAGTACTTC
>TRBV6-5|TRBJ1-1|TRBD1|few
CASSYKQGAEAFF
TGTGCCAGCAGTTATAAACAGGGGGCTGAAGCTTTCTTT
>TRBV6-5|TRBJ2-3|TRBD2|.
CASSISGGATGDTQYF
TGTGCCAGCAGTATTAGCGGGGGGGCCACAGGAGATACGCAGTATTTT
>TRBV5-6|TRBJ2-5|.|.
CASSSAWAETQYF
TGTGCCAGCAGCTCGGCGTGGGCAGAGACCCAGTACTTC
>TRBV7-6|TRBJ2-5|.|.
CASSPRDWETQYF
TGTGCCAGCAGCCCCCGAGATTGGGAGACCCAGTACTTC
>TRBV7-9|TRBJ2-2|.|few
CASSLASRPGGRANTGELFF
TGTGCCAGCAGCTTAGCGAGTAGGCCCGGGGGCCGGGCGAACACCGGGGAGCTGTTTTTT
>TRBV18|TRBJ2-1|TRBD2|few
CASSPASGGFGNEQFF
TGTGCCAGCTCACCTGCTAGCGGGGGATTTGGGAATGAGCAGTTCTTC
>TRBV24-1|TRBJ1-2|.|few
CATSEGISNYGYTF
TGTGCCACCAGTGAAGGCATAAGTAACTATGGCTACACCTTC
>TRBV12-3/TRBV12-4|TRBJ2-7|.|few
CASSPSHYEQYF
TGTGCCAGCAGTCCCAGCCACTACGAGCAGTACTTC
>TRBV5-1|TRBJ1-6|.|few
CASSAHSGTSSPLHF
TGCGCCAGCAGCGCCCACTCCGGGACATCCTCACCCCTCCACTTT
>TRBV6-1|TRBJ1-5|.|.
CASSALFRGHQPQHF
TGTGCCAGCAGTGCCCTATTCAGGGGACATCAGCCCCAGCATTTT
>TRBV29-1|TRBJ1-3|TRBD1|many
CSVSRTGGGRNTIYF
TGCAGCGTCTCCCGGACAGGGGGTGGAAGAAACACCATATATTTT
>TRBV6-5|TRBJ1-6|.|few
CASRYSYNSPLHF
TGTGCCAGCCGTTACTCCTATAATTCACCCCTCCACTTT
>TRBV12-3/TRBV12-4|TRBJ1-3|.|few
CASRRGGSGNTIYF
TGTGCCAGTCGGAGGGGGGGTTCTGGAAACACCATATATTTT
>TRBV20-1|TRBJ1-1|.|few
CSARGAGGDTEAFF
TGCAGTGCTAGAGGTGCAGGTGGGGACACTGAAGCTTTCTTT
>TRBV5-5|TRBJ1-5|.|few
CASSFAGIEPQHF
TGTGCCAGCAGCTTTGCCGGGATTGAGCCCCAGCATTTT
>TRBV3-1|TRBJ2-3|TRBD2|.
CASSQRSGGYTDTQYF
TGTGCCAGCAGCCAGCGTAGCGGGGGGTACACAGATACGCAGTATTTT
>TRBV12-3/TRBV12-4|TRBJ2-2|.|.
CASSARRGITGELFF
TGTGCCAGCAGCGCTCGCAGGGGAATCACCGGGGAGCTGTTTTTT
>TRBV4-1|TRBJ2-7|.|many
CASSTRLDIEQYF
TGCGCCAGCAGCACCCGACTAGATATCGAGCAGTACTTC
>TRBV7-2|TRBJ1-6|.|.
CASSFSPGVISPLHF
TGTGCCAGCAGCTTCTCCCCAGGGGTTATTTCACCCCTCCACTTT
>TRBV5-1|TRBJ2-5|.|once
CASSPRTGGETQYF
TGCGCCAGCAGCCCCCGGACAGGAGGGGAGACCCAGTACTTC
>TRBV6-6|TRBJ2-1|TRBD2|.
CASSPLAWQFF
TGTGCCAGCAGCCCACTAGCGTGGCAGTTCTTC
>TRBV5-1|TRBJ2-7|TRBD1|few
CASGKGQGEDEQYF
TGCGCCAGCGGCAAGGGACAGGGGGAAGACGAGCAGTACTTC
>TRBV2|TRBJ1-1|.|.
CASSEGGRAFF
TGTGCCAGCAGTGAAGGGGGCAGGGCTTTCTTT
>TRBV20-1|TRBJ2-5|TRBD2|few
CSAQTSGGVQETQYF
TGCAGTGCTCAAACTAGCGGGGGGGTCCAAGAGACCCAGTACTTC
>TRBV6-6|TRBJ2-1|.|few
CASTAIGHEQFF
TGTGCCAGCACCGCTATCGGCCATGAGCAGTTCTTC
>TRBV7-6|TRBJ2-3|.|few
CASSTEGGLDTQYF
TGTGCCAGCAGCACGGAGGGGGGGCTGGATACGCAGTATTTT
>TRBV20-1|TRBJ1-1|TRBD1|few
CSARAFEGAGAFF
TGCAGTGCTAGAGCTTTTGAGGGGGCTGGGGCTTTCTTT
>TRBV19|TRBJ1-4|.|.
CASPEGGHEKLFF
TGTGCCTCCCCGGAGGGGGGCCATGAAAAACTGTTTTTT
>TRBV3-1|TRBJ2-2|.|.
CASSQEARGRGTGELFF
TGTGCCAGCAGCCAAGAAGCACGGGGACGCGGGACCGGGGAGCTGTTTTTT
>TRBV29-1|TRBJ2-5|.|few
CSVAGWGGETQYF
TGCAGCGTTGCTGGGTGGGGCGGCGAGACCCAGTACTTC
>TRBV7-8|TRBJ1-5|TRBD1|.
CASSYDRETQPQHF
TGTGCCAGCAGCTATGACAGGGAAACCCAGCCCCAGCATTTT
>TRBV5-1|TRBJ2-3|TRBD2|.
CASSSTSASTDTQYF
TGCGCCAGCAGCTCCACTAGCGCTTCCACAGATACGCAGTATTTT
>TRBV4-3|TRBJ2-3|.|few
CASSQEWTTDTQYF
TGCGCCAGCAGCCAAGAGTGGACGACAGATACGCAGTATTTT
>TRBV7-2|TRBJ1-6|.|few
CASSLDGSFHF
TGTGCCAGCAGCTTAGACGGCTCTTTCCACTTT
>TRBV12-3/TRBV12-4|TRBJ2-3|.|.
CASSLAPRTDTQYF
TGTGCCAGCAGTTTAGCCCCTCGCACAGATACGCAGTATTTT